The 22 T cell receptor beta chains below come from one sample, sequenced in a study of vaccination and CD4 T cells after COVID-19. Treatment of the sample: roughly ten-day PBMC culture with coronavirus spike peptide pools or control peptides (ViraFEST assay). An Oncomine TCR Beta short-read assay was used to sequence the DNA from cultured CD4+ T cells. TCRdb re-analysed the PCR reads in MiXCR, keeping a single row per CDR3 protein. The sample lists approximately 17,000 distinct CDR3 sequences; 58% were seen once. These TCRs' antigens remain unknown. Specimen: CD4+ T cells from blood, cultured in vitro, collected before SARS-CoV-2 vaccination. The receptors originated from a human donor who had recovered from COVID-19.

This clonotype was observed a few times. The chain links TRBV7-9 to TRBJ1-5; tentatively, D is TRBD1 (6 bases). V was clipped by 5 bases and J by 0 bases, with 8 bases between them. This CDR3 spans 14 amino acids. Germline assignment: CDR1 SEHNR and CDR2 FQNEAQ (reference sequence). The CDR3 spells CASSRTDSNQPQHF. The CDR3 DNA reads TGTGCCAGCAGCCGGACAGATAGCAATCAGCCCCAGCATTTT.

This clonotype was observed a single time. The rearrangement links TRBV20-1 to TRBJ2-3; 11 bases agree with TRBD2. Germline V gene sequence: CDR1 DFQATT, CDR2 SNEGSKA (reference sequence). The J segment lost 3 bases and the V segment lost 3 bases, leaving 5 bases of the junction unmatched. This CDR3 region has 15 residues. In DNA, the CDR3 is TGCAGTGCTAGTTCGCTAGCGGGAGGTACAGATACGCAGTATTTT. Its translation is CSASSLAGGTDTQYF.

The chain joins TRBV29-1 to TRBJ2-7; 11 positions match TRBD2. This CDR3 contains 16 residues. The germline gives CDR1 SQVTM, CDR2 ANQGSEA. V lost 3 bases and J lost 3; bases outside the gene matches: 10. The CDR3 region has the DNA TGCAGCGTTGAGGGCCCGACTAGCGGGATCAACTACGAGCAGTACTTC. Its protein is CSVEGPTSGINYEQYF.

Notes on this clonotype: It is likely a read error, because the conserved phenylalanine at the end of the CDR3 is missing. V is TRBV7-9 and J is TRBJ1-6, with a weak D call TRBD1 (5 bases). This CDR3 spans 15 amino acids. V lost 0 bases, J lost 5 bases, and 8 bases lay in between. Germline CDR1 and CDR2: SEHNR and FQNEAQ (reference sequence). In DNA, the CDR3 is TGTGCCAGCAGCTTAGCAGGGGCGGATAATTCACCCCTCCACGTT. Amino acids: CASSLAGADNSPLHV.

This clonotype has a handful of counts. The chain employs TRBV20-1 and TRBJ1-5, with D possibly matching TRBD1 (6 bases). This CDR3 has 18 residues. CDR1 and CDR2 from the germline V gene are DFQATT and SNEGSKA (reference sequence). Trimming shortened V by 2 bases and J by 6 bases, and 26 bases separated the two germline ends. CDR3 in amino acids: CSARRGGSAGPLSQPQHF. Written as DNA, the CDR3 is TGCAGTGCTAGAAGGGGGGGCAGCGCGGGCCCCTTAAGTCAGCCCCAGCATTTT.

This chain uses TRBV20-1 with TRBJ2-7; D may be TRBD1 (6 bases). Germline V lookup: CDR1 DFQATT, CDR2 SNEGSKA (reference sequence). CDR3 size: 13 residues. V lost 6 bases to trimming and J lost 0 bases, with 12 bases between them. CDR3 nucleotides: TGCAGTGCCAAGGACAGCCTCTCCTACGAGCAGTACTTC. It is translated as CSAKDSLSYEQYF.

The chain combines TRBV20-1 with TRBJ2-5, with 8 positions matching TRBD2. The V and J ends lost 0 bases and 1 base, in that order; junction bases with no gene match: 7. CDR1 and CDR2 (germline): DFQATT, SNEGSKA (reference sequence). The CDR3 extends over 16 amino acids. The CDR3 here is CSARDVSGGAQETQYF. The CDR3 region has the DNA TGCAGTGCTAGAGATGTTTCGGGAGGGGCCCAAGAGACCCAGTACTTC.

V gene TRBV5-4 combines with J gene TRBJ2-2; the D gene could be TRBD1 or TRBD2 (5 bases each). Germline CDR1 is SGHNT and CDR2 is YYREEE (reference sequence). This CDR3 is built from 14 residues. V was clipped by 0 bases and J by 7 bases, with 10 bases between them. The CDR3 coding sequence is TGTGCCAGCAGCTTGGGCAGGGACGTCGGGGAGCTGTTTTTT. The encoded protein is CASSLGRDVGELFF. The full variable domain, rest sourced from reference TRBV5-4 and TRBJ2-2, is ETGVTQSPTHLIKTRGQQVTLRCSSQSGHNTVSWYQQALGQGPQFIFQYYREEENGRGNFPPRFSGLQFPNYSSELNVNALELDDSALYLCASSLGRDVGELFFGEGSRLTVL.

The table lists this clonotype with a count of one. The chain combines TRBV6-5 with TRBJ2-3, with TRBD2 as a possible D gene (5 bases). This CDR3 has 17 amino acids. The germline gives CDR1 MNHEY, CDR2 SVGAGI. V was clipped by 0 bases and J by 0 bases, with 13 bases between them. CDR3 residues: CASSYSRLAPSTDTQYF. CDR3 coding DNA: TGTGCCAGCAGTTACTCGCGCTTAGCGCCTAGCACAGATACGCAGTATTTT.

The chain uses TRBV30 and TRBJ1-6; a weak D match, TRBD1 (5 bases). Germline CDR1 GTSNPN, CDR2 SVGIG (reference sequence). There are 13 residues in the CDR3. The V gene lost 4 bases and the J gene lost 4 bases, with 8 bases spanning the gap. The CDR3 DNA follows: TGTGCCTGGATGGACACGTATAATTCACCCCTCCACTTT. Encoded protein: CAWMDTYNSPLHF.

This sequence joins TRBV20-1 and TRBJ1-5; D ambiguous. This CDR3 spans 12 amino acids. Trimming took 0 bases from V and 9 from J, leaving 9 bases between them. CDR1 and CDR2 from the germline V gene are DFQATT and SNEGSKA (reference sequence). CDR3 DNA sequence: TGCAGTGCTAGAGAGGGAGGACGGCCCCAGCATTTT. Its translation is CSAREGGRPQHF.

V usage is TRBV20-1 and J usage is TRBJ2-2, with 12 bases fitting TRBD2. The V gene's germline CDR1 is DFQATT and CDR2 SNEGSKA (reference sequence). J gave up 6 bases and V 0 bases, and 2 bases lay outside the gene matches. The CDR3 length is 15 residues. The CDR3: CSARETSGSAGELFF. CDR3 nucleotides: TGCAGTGCTAGAGAGACTAGCGGGAGTGCCGGGGAGCTGTTTTTT.

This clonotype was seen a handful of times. The CDR3 is CASSVETGGAGELFF. The CDR3 nucleotides read TGTGCCAGCAGTGTGGAGACAGGGGGCGCCGGGGAGCTGTTTTTT. The genes are TRBV6-1 and TRBJ2-2; the match to TRBD1 covers 10 bases. The CDR3 covers 15 residues. Per germline, CDR1 MNHNS and CDR2 SASEGT. V shed 4 bases and J 6 bases; nucleotides not matched to a gene: 5.

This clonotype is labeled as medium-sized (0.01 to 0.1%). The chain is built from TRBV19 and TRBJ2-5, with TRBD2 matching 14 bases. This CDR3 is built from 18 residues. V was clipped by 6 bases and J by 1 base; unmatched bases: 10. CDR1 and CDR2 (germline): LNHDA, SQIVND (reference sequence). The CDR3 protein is CASSPTGLAGVGQETQYF. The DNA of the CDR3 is TGTGCCAGTAGCCCGACGGGACTAGCGGGAGTGGGCCAAGAGACCCAGTACTTC.

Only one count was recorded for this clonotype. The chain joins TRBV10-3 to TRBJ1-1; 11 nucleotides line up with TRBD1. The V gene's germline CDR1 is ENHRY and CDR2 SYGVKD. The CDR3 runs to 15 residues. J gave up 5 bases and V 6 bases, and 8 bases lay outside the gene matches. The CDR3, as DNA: TGTGCCATCAGGCAGCTGCGGGACAGGGGGACTGAAGCTTTCTTT. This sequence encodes CAIRQLRDRGTEAFF.

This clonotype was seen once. The CDR3 DNA reads TGTGCCAGCAGTTCCCAGACATTCATGAACACTGAAGCTTTCTTT. It translates to CASSSQTFMNTEAFF. J is TRBJ1-1 and V is TRBV6-5; D not resolved. Germline V gene sequence: CDR1 MNHEY, CDR2 SVGAGI. Trimming took 4 bases from V and 0 from J, leaving 12 bases between them. This CDR3 is built from 15 residues.

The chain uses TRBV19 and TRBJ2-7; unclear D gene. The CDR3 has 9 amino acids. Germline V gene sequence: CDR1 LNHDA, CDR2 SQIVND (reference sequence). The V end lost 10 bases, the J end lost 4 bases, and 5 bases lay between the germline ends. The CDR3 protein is CANPYEQYF. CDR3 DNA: TGTGCCAACCCATACGAGCAGTACTTC.

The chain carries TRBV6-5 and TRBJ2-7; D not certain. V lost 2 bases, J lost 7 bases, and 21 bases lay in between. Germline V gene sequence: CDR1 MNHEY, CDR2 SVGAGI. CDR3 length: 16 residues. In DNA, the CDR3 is TGTGCCAGCAGTTACCCCTCTACATCCCTCATCATGGAGCAGTACTTC. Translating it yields CASSYPSTSLIMEQYF.

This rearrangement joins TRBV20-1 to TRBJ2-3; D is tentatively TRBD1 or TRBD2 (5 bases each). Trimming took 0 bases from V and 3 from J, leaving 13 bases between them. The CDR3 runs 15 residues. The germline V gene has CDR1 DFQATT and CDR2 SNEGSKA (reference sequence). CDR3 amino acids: CSARDSGRQTDTQYF. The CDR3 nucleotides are TGCAGTGCTAGAGATTCGGGACGTCAGACAGATACGCAGTATTTT.

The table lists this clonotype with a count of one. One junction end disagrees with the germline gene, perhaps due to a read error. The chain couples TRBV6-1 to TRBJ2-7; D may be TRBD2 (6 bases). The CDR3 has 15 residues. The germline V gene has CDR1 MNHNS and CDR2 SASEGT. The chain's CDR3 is CAISGPGEGTYEQYF. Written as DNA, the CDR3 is TGTGCCATCAGTGGTCCGGGAGAAGGTACCTACGAGCAGTACTTC.

The CDR3 region is CSASLATDTQYF. The CDR3 DNA reads TGCAGTGCTAGCCTAGCCACAGATACGCAGTATTTT. The chain recombines TRBV20-1 with TRBJ2-3, with a weak D call TRBD2 (5 bases). V was clipped by 3 bases and J by 2 bases, with 6 bases between them. This CDR3 is built from 12 residues. Germline CDR1 is DFQATT and CDR2 is SNEGSKA (reference sequence).

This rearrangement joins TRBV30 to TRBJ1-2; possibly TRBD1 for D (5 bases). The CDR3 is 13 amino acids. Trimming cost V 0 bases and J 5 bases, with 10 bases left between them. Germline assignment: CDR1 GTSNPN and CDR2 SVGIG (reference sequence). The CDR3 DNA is TGTGCCTGGAGTGTAACGGCAGGGTATGGCTACACCTTC. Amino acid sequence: CAWSVTAGYGYTF. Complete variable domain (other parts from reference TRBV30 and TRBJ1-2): SQTIHQWPATLVQPVGSPLSLECTVEGTSNPNLYWYRQAAGRGLQLLFYSVGIGQISSEVPQNLSASRPQDRQFILSSKKLLLSDSGFYLCAWSVTAGYGYTFGSGTRLTVV.